These 19 T cell receptor beta chains share one sample of origin, sequenced in a study of response to subunit inactivated influenza vaccine. TCRdb ran MiXCR on the RT-PCR reads and lists one entry per CDR3 protein. The sample includes around 650,000 distinct CDR3 sequences, 15% to 18% of them seen just once. This sample comprised PBMCs from blood, obtained approximately 13 days after vaccination. All receptors come from a man over 45 who received an inactivated influenza vaccine.

This clonotype appeared a few times. The rearrangement joins TRBV7-9 to TRBJ2-5; 8 bases are a match to TRBD2. CDR3 length: 14 amino acids. Trimming took 6 bases from V and 3 from J; bases not matched to a gene: 6. CDR1 SEHNR and CDR2 FQNEAQ come from the germline V gene (reference sequence). The CDR3 protein is CASRKSGGEETQYF. CDR3 coding DNA: TGTGCCAGCAGGAAAAGCGGGGGAGAAGAGACCCAGTACTTC.

This clonotype was counted a few times. The V call is TRBV4-2, the J call TRBJ2-1; D unresolved. The CDR3 extends over 18 amino acids. V lost 0 bases and J 0 bases, leaving 15 bases between the germline ends. Germline V gives CDR1 LGHNA, CDR2 YNFKEQ. CDR3 protein: CASSQDVVWQSSYNEQFF. CDR3 nucleotides: TGTGCCAGCAGCCAAGATGTGGTGTGGCAAAGCTCCTACAATGAGCAGTTCTTC.

This clonotype was observed many times. J is TRBJ2-1 and V is TRBV12-3 or TRBV12-4; D ambiguous. Trimming left V 1 base short and J 3 bases short, with 7 bases between. The CDR3 is 14 amino acids. The CDR3 here is CASSLVGSYNEQFF. In DNA form, the CDR3 reads TGTGCCAGCAGTTTAGTGGGCAGCTACAATGAGCAGTTCTTC.

Many counts were recorded for this clonotype. This sequence joins TRBV12-3 or TRBV12-4 and TRBJ2-7; TRBD1 aligns across 10 bases. This CDR3 has 15 amino acids. V lost 6 bases to trimming and J lost 2 bases; unmatched junction nucleotides: 7. In nucleotides, the CDR3 is TGTGCCAGCAGGAGGGGGGACAGGGGTACCTACGAGCAGTACTTC. It yields the protein CASRRGDRGTYEQYF.

There are a few counts of this clonotype. This sequence joins TRBV7-2 and TRBJ2-7; possible D gene TRBD1, 6 bases. Deletions cut 5 bases from V and 3 bases from J, with 20 bases between. Germline V gives CDR1 SGHTA, CDR2 FQGNSA. This CDR3 region has 16 residues. The CDR3 here is CASSTSPGQDLYEQYF. CDR3 nucleotides: TGTGCCAGCAGCACATCACCGGGACAAGACCTCTACGAGCAGTACTTC.

This rearrangement joins TRBV6-1 to TRBJ2-3; D call uncertain. Germline V CDR1 and CDR2: MNHNS, SASEGT. This CDR3 comprises 13 residues. The V end was cut by 2 bases, the J end by 4 bases, with 7 bases between. CDR3 DNA: TGTGCCAGCAGTGAACTTGCCCCAGATACGCAGTATTTT. As protein: CASSELAPDTQYF.

This clonotype was counted many times. The chain recombines TRBV7-7 with TRBJ1-1; D unresolved. The CDR3 has 13 amino acids. Trimming stripped 1 base from V and 3 bases from J, with 6 bases between. Germline V gene lookup returns CDR1 SSHAT and CDR2 FNYEAQ (reference sequence). The CDR3 sequence is CASSLGPDTEAFF. CDR3 nucleotides: TGTGCCAGCAGCTTAGGTCCGGACACTGAAGCTTTCTTT.

There are many counts of this clonotype. The V call is TRBV20-1, the J call TRBJ2-7, with 7 bases lining up with TRBD1. J lost 3 bases, V lost 3 bases, and 5 bases had no gene match. Germline values: CDR1 DFQATT, CDR2 SNEGSKA (reference sequence). The length of the CDR3 is 13 residues. In DNA form, the CDR3 reads TGCAGTGCTAGTAGCCGGGACAGCTACGAGCAGTACTTC. Translation: CSASSRDSYEQYF.

This chain joins TRBV6-1 and TRBJ2-7; D could derive from TRBD1 or TRBD2 (5 bases each). The V and J ends lost 7 bases and 1 base respectively, with 11 bases between them. The CDR3 totals 13 residues. The germline V gene has CDR1 MNHNS and CDR2 SASEGT. CDR3 bases: TGTGCCAGCACCTATGGGGGTTCCTACGAGCAGTACTTC. The encoded protein is CASTYGGSYEQYF.

This CDR3 is CSARGTGDTGELFF. The CDR3 DNA is TGCAGTGCTAGAGGGACAGGGGACACCGGGGAGCTGTTTTTT. The chain employs TRBV20-1 and TRBJ2-2; 9 bases agree with TRBD1. Germline trimming cut 1 base from V and 3 bases from J; bases unmatched to any gene: 0. This CDR3 is built from 14 residues. Germline lookup yields CDR1 DFQATT and CDR2 SNEGSKA (reference sequence).

This clonotype was detected only a few times. V is TRBV6-2 or TRBV6-3 and J is TRBJ2-7; D remains ambiguous. The ends were cut back, 6 bases at V and 5 bases at J, with 17 bases in the middle. In germline, CDR1 is MNHEY, CDR2 SVGEGT. This CDR3 comprises 14 residues. CDR3 in amino acids: CASRRPGLRNEQYF. The CDR3, as DNA: TGTGCCAGCAGACGCCCGGGCCTACGGAACGAGCAGTACTTC.

This clonotype has only a few counts. This chain connects TRBV12-3 or TRBV12-4 to TRBJ2-1; 8 positions agree with TRBD2. The trim removed 8 bases at V and 6 bases at J, leaving 9 bases unmatched. The CDR3 is 14 amino acids. The CDR3 DNA reads TGTGCCAGCTTACCCAGCGGGAGTCGCAATGAGCAGTTCTTC. Translated: CASLPSGSRNEQFF.

This clonotype was counted between two and nine times. The chain links TRBV5-1 to TRBJ2-3; a weak D match, TRBD1 (5 bases). The CDR3 is made up of 16 amino acids. The ends were cut back, 0 bases at V and 0 bases at J, with 11 bases in the middle. Germline CDR1 reads SGHRS; CDR2 reads YFSETQ. CDR3: CASSLDRTTSTDTQYF. The CDR3 DNA is TGCGCCAGCAGCTTGGACAGGACCACTAGCACAGATACGCAGTATTTT.

V usage is TRBV7-2 and J usage is TRBJ1-4; TRBD1 aligns across 8 bases. The CDR3 totals 14 residues. The germline V gene has CDR1 SGHTA and CDR2 FQGNSA. V lost 2 bases, J lost 7 bases, and 3 bases stayed unmatched. The CDR3 reads CASSLLTGVEKLFF. In DNA, the CDR3 is TGTGCCAGCAGCTTACTGACAGGGGTTGAAAAACTGTTTTTT.

The J gene is TRBJ2-5, the V gene TRBV7-2, with 7 bases that match TRBD2. The CDR3 totals 16 residues. Germline CDR1 SGHTA, CDR2 FQGNSA. With V trimmed by 0 bases and J by 2 bases, 6 bases remained unmatched. In nucleotides, the CDR3 is TGTGCCAGCAGCTTAGCGGGTTCCGGGGGGCAAGAGACCCAGTACTTC. Its protein product is CASSLAGSGGQETQYF.

The chain carries TRBV7-9 and TRBJ2-7; D call uncertain. The CDR3 spans 14 residues. The germline V and J ends were trimmed by 1 base and 1 base, with 8 bases remaining between them. Germline loops: CDR1 SEHNR, CDR2 FQNEAQ (reference sequence). The CDR3: CASSLGRQSYEQYF. The CDR3 DNA follows: TGTGCCAGCAGCTTAGGGCGTCAGTCCTACGAGCAGTACTTC. Looking up the rest from reference TRBV7-9 and TRBJ2-7 gives the full variable domain: DTGVSQNPRHKITKRGQNVTFRCDPISEHNRLYWYRQTLGQGPEFLTYFQNEAQLEKSRLLSDRFSAERPKGSFSTLEIQRTEQGDSAMYLCASSLGRQSYEQYFGPGTRLTVT.

This chain uses TRBV9 with TRBJ2-3; D not certain. V lost 4 bases to trimming and J lost 9 bases, with 12 bases between them. Germline lookup yields CDR1 SGDLS and CDR2 YYNGEE. The CDR3 runs to 12 residues. DNA of the CDR3: TGTGCCAGCAGCCCTCAGCCCGGAACGCAGTATTTT. It specifies CASSPQPGTQYF. The variable domain in full, completed from reference TRBV9 and TRBJ2-3, reads DSGVTQTPKHLITATGQRVTLRCSPRSGDLSVYWYQQSLDQGLQFLIQYYNGEERAKGNILERFSAQQFPDLHSELNLSSLELGDSALYFCASSPQPGTQYFGPGTRLTVL.

The chain is built from TRBV6-1 and TRBJ2-5; D remains unclear. Trimming left V 5 bases short and J 4 bases short, with 8 bases between. Per the germline V gene, CDR1 is MNHNS and CDR2 is SASEGT. The CDR3 contains 12 residues. CDR3 coding DNA: TGTGCCAGCAGTCCCGGTCGAGAGACCCAGTACTTC. It translates to CASSPGRETQYF.

This clonotype showed up just a few times. The chain joins TRBV3-1 to TRBJ2-3; 10 bases fit TRBD2. Unmatched junction bases numbered 4, after V lost 0 bases and J lost 4 bases. The CDR3 runs to 16 residues. Germline V gives CDR1 LGHDT, CDR2 YNNKEL (reference sequence). The CDR3, as DNA: TGTGCCAGCAGCCAAGATAGAACTAGCGGGGCAGATACGCAGTATTTT. Translating it yields CASSQDRTSGADTQYF.